This is a list of T cell receptor beta chains from one sample in a study of cytomegalovirus exposure and HLA in healthy donors. Profiling relied on immunoSEQ multiplex PCR, and the TCRdb table lists in-frame clones only, not all of them. The table has about 120,000 clones, 9.5% seen once; the top ten hold 3%. The specimen sequenced was PBMCs. These receptors were obtained from a young man in good health and CMV-seronegative. Both conserved end residues are part of each CDR3. The D gene is left open where the match is weak. A clone size is listed for some rows: how often the clone was seen (once, few, many), or a class if it is expanded.

CDR3nt	CDR3aa	j_gene	v_gene	d_gene	abundance
TGCGCCAGCAGCGGGGACTACTCCTACAATGAGCAGTTCTTC	CASSGDYSYNEQFF	TRBJ2-1	TRBV5-1	TRBD2	few
TGTGCCAGCAGAGGAGGTTCTAACTATGGCTACACCTTC	CASRGGSNYGYTF	TRBJ1-2	TRBV7-9	-	few
TGTGCCAGCAGCTTATCACGGGACTCCAATGAGCAGTTCTTC	CASSLSRDSNEQFF	TRBJ2-1	TRBV7-2	-	few
TGTGCCTGGAAGGGGGCTGGAAACACCATATATTTT	CAWKGAGNTIYF	TRBJ1-3	TRBV30	-	few
TGCAGTGCCCCCGGTGAGCCCCAGCATTTT	CSAPGEPQHF	TRBJ1-5	TRBV20-1	-	-
TGCGCCAGCAGCTGGACGGGGGAACACACTGAAGCTTTCTTT	CASSWTGEHTEAFF	TRBJ1-1	TRBV5-1	-	few
TGTGCCAGCAGTTACCACCCCCCGGGACACTTTTCGGAGCCCCAGCATTTT	CASSYHPPGHFSEPQHF	TRBJ1-5	TRBV28	-	medium-sized
TGCGCCAGCAGCCCAGGGTCCCAAGAGACCCAGTACTTC	CASSPGSQETQYF	TRBJ2-5	TRBV10-1	-	-
TGTGCCAGCAGCGACAGGGACCTCTACACTGAAGCTTTCTTT	CASSDRDLYTEAFF	TRBJ1-1	TRBV5-4	TRBD1	-
TGTGCCAGCAGCTTCGGGACACTGACCCAGTACTTC	CASSFGTLTQYF	TRBJ2-5	TRBV5-8	-	-
TGTGCCAGCAGCTTAGGCTTCAGGGGTTCTAATGAAAAACTGTTTTTT	CASSLGFRGSNEKLFF	TRBJ1-4	TRBV5-6	-	-
TGTGCCAGCAGTAGCGGGAGATCAGATACGCAGTATTTT	CASSSGRSDTQYF	TRBJ2-3	TRBV7-9	TRBD2	few
TGTGCCATCAGTGACTCGAGAGCTGAGGGAACCACTTTGTATTCCAACGAGCAGTACTTC	CAISDSRAEGTTLYSNEQYF	TRBJ2-7	TRBV10-3	-	many
TGTGCCAGCAGCCACGCGAGGGATCAGCCCCAGCATTTT	CASSHARDQPQHF	TRBJ1-5	TRBV11-3	-	-
TGTGCCAGCAGCCCCGACGACAGGGACCCTGGAAACACCATATATTTT	CASSPDDRDPGNTIYF	TRBJ1-3	TRBV7-6	TRBD1	-
TGTGCCAGCACAGGGAACAGGGCTCATGGCTACACCTTC	CASTGNRAHGYTF	TRBJ1-2	TRBV6-5	-	-
TGTGCCAGCAGGGCCAGGGGAGTCTACAATGAGCAGTTCTTC	CASRARGVYNEQFF	TRBJ2-1	TRBV6-5	-	-
TGTGCCAGCAGCTTAGAGCTGTCCGGTTTCTATGGCTACACCTTC	CASSLELSGFYGYTF	TRBJ1-2	TRBV7-8	-	-
TGTGCCAGCAGCTTAAATCAAGAAGCTTTCTTT	CASSLNQEAFF	TRBJ1-1	TRBV7-9	-	-
TGTGCCAGCAGCTTCTTGCCAGGGGAAAGCAATCAGCCCCAGCATTTT	CASSFLPGESNQPQHF	TRBJ1-5	TRBV5-4	-	few
TGTGCCAGCAGCCTGGGACTAGCGGTCCAAGAGACCCAGTACTTC	CASSLGLAVQETQYF	TRBJ2-5	TRBV5-4	TRBD2	few
TGTGCCACCAGCAGAGACTCAATACTAGCGGGGGGGGAGAACCAGTACTTC	CATSRDSILAGGENQYF	TRBJ2-5	TRBV15	TRBD2	few
TGTGCCAGTAGTGAGAGTAGCAATCAGCCCCAGCATTTT	CASSESSNQPQHF	TRBJ1-5	TRBV19	-	-
TGCGCCAGCAGGGACAGGGGGAATGCCCTCCACTTT	CASRDRGNALHF	TRBJ1-6	TRBV5-1	TRBD1	few
TGTGCCAGCAGCTTACAGTCAGGGGTCAACACTGAAGCTTTCTTT	CASSLQSGVNTEAFF	TRBJ1-1	TRBV7-2	-	-
TGTGCCAGCAGTGCTTTCGGGACAGGGGAATACGAGCAGTACTTC	CASSAFGTGEYEQYF	TRBJ2-7	TRBV2	TRBD1	-
TGTGCCAGTAGTAGACAGATTTTCTCTGGAAACACCATATATTTT	CASSRQIFSGNTIYF	TRBJ1-3	TRBV19	-	-
TGTGCCAGCAGCCAAGCCCGGGATCGGAAGTACTTC	CASSQARDRKYF	TRBJ2-5	TRBV14	-	-
TGTGCCAGCAACGACAGGGCTTGGCGGGACACCGGGGAGCTGTTTTTT	CASNDRAWRDTGELFF	TRBJ2-2	TRBV25-1	TRBD1	-
TGTGCCAGCAGTTTACAATCGGGGTTCGGGCCTCTAGCCAAAAACATTCAGTACTTC	CASSLQSGFGPLAKNIQYF	TRBJ2-4	TRBV27	-	-
TGTGCCAGCAGCCTCCAGCGGGGGAACACCGGGGAGCTGTTTTTT	CASSLQRGNTGELFF	TRBJ2-2	TRBV13	TRBD2	few
TGCGCCAGCAGTGATGTAGCCGTACCCTCTGGGGCCAACGTCCTGACTTTC	CASSDVAVPSGANVLTF	TRBJ2-6	TRBV10-2	-	few
TGTGCCAGCAGCTTAGCGGGGGATTGGAGGGACTACGAGCAGTACTTC	CASSLAGDWRDYEQYF	TRBJ2-7	TRBV7-8	-	-
TGTGCCAGCAGGAGTGAGGGAAGGGAAAAACTGTTTTTT	CASRSEGREKLFF	TRBJ1-4	TRBV28	-	few
TGTGCCAGCAGCTGGGAGGAGGGGGGGAGGGCTTTCTTT	CASSWEEGGRAFF	TRBJ1-1	TRBV7-2	-	-
TGTGCCAGCAGCGGCGGGGACAGGGGTGACTATGGCTACACCTTC	CASSGGDRGDYGYTF	TRBJ1-2	TRBV7-9	TRBD1	few
TGTGCCAGTAGTATAAACAGGGGCTACGAGCAGTACTTC	CASSINRGYEQYF	TRBJ2-7	TRBV19	TRBD1	few
TGTGCCAGCAGCCGGACAGGGAAAAGGGACGAGCAGTACTTC	CASSRTGKRDEQYF	TRBJ2-7	TRBV11-2	TRBD1	-
TGTGCCAGCAGGGGGACTAGCGGGATGGAGACCCAGTACTTC	CASRGTSGMETQYF	TRBJ2-5	TRBV27	TRBD2	few
TGCGCCAGCAGCTTGTCGTGGCCGACCAAAAACATTCAGTACTTC	CASSLSWPTKNIQYF	TRBJ2-4	TRBV5-1	-	-
TGTGCCAGCAGACGGACAGGGGATGCAGGACAGCCCCAGCATTTT	CASRRTGDAGQPQHF	TRBJ1-5	TRBV11-2	TRBD1	-
TGTGCCAGCAGAGGACAGGCACAAGAGACCCAGTACTTC	CASRGQAQETQYF	TRBJ2-5	TRBV6-1	TRBD1	few
TGTGCCAGCTCACGCGGGTACGAGCAGTACTTC	CASSRGYEQYF	TRBJ2-7	TRBV18	-	-
TGTGCCAGTAGCACTACCACCGGGACAGGGGGCTCATCACCCCTCCACTTT	CASSTTTGTGGSSPLHF	TRBJ1-6	TRBV19	TRBD1	-
TGTGCCAGTAGTATGCGGGGTAACTATGGCTACACCTTC	CASSMRGNYGYTF	TRBJ1-2	TRBV19	-	-
TGCGCCAGCAGCATAGACAGGACTGGAAACACCATATATTTT	CASSIDRTGNTIYF	TRBJ1-3	TRBV5-1	-	few
TGTGCCAGCAGCCAAGAAATAGGGGAGACAGGGACATATTTGTGGAACACTGAAGCTTTCTTT	CASSQEIGETGTYLWNTEAFF	TRBJ1-1	TRBV14	TRBD1	-
TGTGCCAGCAGCTTCTCGGCAGTTAGCTTCAATCAGCCCCAGCATTTT	CASSFSAVSFNQPQHF	TRBJ1-5	TRBV5-6	-	few
TGTGCCATCAGCGACTCCGAGAGCTCCTACAATGAGCAGTTCTTC	CAISDSESSYNEQFF	TRBJ2-1	TRBV10-3	-	few
TGTGCCAGCAGCTTCTTCGGTAATCAGCCCCAGCATTTT	CASSFFGNQPQHF	TRBJ1-5	TRBV5-6	-	few
TGTGCCAGCAGCTTCCCGGGGGGGGGTTCTGACGAGCAGTACTTC	CASSFPGGGSDEQYF	TRBJ2-7	TRBV7-9	TRBD2	-
TGCGCCAGCAGAGACGACAGGGGCTACAATGAGCAGTTCTTC	CASRDDRGYNEQFF	TRBJ2-1	TRBV5-1	TRBD1	few
TGCAGCGCCCCCGGGACAGATAACTATGGCTACACCTTC	CSAPGTDNYGYTF	TRBJ1-2	TRBV29-1	TRBD1	-
TGCGCCAGCAGCCAACCAGGGACAGGGCTCTACGAGCAGTACTTC	CASSQPGTGLYEQYF	TRBJ2-7	TRBV4-1	TRBD1	few
TGTGCCAGCGGATCCGGCGGGGGTATGAATTCACCCCTCCACTTT	CASGSGGGMNSPLHF	TRBJ1-6	TRBV9	-	few
TGTGCCAGCCTTCGTGATACAGGGCTTACGAGGGGGCAGTACTTC	CASLRDTGLTRGQYF	TRBJ2-7	TRBV6-1	-	-
TGTGCCAGCAGTGAAGACACAGGCTCTGGGGCCAACGTCCTGACTTTC	CASSEDTGSGANVLTF	TRBJ2-6	TRBV6-1	-	many
TGTGCCAGCAGTTACTCGATCCTAGCGAGTTACGAGCAGTACTTC	CASSYSILASYEQYF	TRBJ2-7	TRBV6-5	-	-
TGTGCCAGCAGCTTAGTGGGACTAGCGCCTGAGCAGTTCTTC	CASSLVGLAPEQFF	TRBJ2-1	TRBV11-2	TRBD2	-